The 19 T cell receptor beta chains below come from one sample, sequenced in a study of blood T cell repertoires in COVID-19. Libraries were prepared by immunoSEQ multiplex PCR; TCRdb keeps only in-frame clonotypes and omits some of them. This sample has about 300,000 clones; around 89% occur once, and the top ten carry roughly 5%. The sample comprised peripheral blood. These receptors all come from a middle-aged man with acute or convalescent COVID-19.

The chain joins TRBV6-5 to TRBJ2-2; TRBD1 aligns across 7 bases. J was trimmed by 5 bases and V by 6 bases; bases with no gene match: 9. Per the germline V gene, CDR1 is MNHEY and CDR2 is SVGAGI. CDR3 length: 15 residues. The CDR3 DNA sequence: TGTGCCAGCAGATCGACAGGGCGAGGGACCGGGGAGCTGTTTTTT. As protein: CASRSTGRGTGELFF.

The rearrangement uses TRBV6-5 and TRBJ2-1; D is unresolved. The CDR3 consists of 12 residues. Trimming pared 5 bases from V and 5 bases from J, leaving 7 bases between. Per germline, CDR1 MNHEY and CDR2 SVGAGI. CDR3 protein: CASSRGNNEQFF. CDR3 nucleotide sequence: TGTGCCAGCAGTAGAGGAAACAATGAGCAGTTCTTC.

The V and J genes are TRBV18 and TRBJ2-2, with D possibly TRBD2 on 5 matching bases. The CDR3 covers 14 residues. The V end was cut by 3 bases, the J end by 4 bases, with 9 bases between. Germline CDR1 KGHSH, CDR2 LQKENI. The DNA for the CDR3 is TGTGCCAGCTCACCGGACTTAATCACCGGGGAGCTGTTTTTT. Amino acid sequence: CASSPDLITGELFF. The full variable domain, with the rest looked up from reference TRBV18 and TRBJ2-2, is NAGVMQNPRHLVRRRGQEARLRCSPMKGHSHVYWYRQLPEEGLKFMVYLQKENIIDESGMPKERFSAEFPKEGPSILRIQQVVRGDSAAYFCASSPDLITGELFFGEGSRLTVL.

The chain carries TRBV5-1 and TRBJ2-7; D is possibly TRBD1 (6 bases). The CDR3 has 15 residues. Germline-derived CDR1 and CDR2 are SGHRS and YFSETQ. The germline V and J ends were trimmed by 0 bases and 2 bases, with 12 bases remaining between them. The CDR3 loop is CASSLEGQNPYEQYF. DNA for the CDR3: TGCGCCAGCAGCTTGGAGGGACAAAACCCCTACGAGCAGTACTTC.

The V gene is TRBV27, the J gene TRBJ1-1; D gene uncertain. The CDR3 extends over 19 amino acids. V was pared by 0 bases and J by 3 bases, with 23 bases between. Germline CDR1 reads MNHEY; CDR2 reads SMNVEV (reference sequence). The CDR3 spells CASSLSGTWAGGRDTEAFF. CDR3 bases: TGTGCCAGCAGTTTATCGGGTACGTGGGCAGGAGGTCGGGACACTGAAGCTTTCTTT.

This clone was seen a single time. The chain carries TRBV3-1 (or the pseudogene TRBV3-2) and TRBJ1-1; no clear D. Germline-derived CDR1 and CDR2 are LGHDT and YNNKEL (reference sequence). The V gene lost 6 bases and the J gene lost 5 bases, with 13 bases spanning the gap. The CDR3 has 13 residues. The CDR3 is CASSPMSLTEAFF. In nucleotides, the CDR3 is TGTGCCAGCAGTCCTATGTCCCTTACTGAAGCTTTCTTT.

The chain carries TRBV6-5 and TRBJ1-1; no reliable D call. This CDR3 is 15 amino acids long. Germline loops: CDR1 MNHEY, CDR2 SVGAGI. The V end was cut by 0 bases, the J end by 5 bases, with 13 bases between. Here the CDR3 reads CASSYSGSPGTEAFF. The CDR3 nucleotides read TGTGCCAGCAGTTACTCTGGCTCCCCCGGGACTGAAGCTTTCTTT.

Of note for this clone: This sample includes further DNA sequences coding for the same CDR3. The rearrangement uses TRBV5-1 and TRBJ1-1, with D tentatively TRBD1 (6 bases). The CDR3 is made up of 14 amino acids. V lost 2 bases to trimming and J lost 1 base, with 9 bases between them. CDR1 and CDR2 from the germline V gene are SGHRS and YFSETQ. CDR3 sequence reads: CASSLQGGNTEAFF. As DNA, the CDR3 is TGCGCCAGCAGCTTACAGGGTGGGAACACTGAAGCTTTCTTT.

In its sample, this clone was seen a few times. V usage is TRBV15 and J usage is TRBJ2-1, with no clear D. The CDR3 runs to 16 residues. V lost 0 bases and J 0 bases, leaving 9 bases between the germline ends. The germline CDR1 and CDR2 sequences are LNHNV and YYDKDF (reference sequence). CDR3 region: CATSRDMESSYNEQFF. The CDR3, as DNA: TGTGCCACCAGCAGAGATATGGAGAGCTCCTACAATGAGCAGTTCTTC.

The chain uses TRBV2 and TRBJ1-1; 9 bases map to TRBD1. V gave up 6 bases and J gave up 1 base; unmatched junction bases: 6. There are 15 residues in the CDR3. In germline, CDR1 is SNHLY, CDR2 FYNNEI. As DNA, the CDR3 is TGTGCCAGCAGCGGCTCGGACAGGGGGAACACTGAAGCTTTCTTT. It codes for CASSGSDRGNTEAFF.

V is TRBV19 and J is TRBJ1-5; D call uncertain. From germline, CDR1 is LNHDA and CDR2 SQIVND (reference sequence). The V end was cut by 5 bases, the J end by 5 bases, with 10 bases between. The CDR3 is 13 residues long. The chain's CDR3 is CASSPQRYQPQHF. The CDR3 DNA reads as TGTGCCAGTAGTCCCCAGAGGTATCAGCCCCAGCATTTT. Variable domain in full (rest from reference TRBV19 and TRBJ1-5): DGGITQSPKYLFRKEGQNVTLSCEQNLNHDAMYWYRQDPGQGLRLIYYSQIVNDFQKGDIAEGYSVSREKKESFPLTVTSAQKNPTAFYLCASSPQRYQPQHFGDGTRLSIL.

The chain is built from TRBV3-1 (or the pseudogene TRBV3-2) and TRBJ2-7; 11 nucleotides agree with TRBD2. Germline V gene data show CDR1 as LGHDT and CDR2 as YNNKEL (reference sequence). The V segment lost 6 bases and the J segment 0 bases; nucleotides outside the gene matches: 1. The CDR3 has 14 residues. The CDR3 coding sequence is TGTGCCAGCAGGACTAGCGGGGCCTCCTACGAGCAGTACTTC. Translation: CASRTSGASYEQYF.

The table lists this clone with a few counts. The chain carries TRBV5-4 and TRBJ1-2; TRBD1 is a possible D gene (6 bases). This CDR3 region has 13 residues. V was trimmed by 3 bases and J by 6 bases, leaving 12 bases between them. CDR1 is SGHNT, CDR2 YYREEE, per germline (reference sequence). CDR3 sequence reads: CASSWQGTNGYTF. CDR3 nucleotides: TGTGCCAGCAGCTGGCAGGGGACGAATGGCTACACCTTC.

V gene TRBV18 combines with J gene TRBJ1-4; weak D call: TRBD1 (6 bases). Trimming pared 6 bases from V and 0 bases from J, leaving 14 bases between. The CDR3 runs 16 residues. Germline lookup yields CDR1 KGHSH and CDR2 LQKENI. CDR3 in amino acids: CASSQSTGTTNEKLFF. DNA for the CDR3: TGTGCCAGCTCGCAATCAACAGGGACAACTAATGAAAAACTGTTTTTT.

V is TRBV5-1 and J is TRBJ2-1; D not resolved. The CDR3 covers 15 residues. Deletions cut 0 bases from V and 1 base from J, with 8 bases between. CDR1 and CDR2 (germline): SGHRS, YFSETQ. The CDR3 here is CASSLGEESYNEQFF. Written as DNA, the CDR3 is TGCGCCAGCAGCTTGGGAGAGGAATCCTACAATGAGCAGTTCTTC.

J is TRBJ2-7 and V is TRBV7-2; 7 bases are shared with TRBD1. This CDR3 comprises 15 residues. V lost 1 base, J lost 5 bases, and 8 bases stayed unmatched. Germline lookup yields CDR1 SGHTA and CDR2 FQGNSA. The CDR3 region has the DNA TGTGCCAGCAGCTTAGGGCTGACAGGGACAGACGAGCAGTACTTC. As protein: CASSLGLTGTDEQYF.

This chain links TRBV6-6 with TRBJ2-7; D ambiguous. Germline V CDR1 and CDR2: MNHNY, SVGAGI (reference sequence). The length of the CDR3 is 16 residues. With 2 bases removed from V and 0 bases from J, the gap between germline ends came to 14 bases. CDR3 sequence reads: CASSYIFVRASYEQYF. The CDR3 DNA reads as TGTGCCAGCAGTTACATATTTGTGCGAGCCTCCTACGAGCAGTACTTC.

The CDR3 region is CASSLMANTGELFF. The DNA of the CDR3 is TGCGCCAGCAGCTTGATGGCAAACACCGGGGAGCTGTTTTTT. V gene TRBV5-1 combines with J gene TRBJ2-2, with D unclear. CDR1 is SGHRS, CDR2 YFSETQ, per germline. V lost 1 base and J 2 bases, leaving 6 bases between the germline ends. The CDR3 length is 14 residues.

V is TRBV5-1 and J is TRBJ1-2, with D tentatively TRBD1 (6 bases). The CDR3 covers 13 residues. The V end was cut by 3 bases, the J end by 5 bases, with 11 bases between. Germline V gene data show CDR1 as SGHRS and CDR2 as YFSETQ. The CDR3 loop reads CASSYGTTYGYTF. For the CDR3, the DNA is TGCGCCAGCAGCTACGGGACAACTTATGGCTACACCTTC.